This is a list of T cell receptor beta chains from one sample in a study of response to subunit inactivated influenza vaccine. A single record per CDR3 protein comes from TCRdb applying MiXCR to the RT-PCR reads. The sample comprises over 400,000 distinct CDR3 sequences, around 13% of which are singletons, and around 14% rests with the top ten. The sample in question was PBMCs from blood, obtained 45 days after vaccination. These receptor sequences come from a man aged 45-60 years who received an inactivated influenza vaccine. Each CDR3 is given with its conserved first and last residue. Each record gives: D gene, V gene, J gene, clone size, CDR3 protein, CDR3 DNA. D genes are given only for firm matches. The size field is filled for only some rows; it gives once, few, many or a size class.

NA	TRBV20-1	TRBJ2-7	NA	CSARGWGTSYEQYF	TGCAGTGCTAGAGGTTGGGGGACCTCCTACGAGCAGTACTTC
NA	TRBV4-1	TRBJ1-2	few	CASSSWEKNYGYTF	TGCGCCAGCAGCTCCTGGGAGAAGAACTATGGCTACACCTTC
TRBD2	TRBV11-1	TRBJ2-1	few	CASRRRGGAGSSSYNEQFF	TGTGCCAGCAGGCGAAGGGGAGGGGCGGGCTCCTCGAGCTACAATGAGCAGTTCTTC
NA	TRBV11-2	TRBJ2-6	NA	CASSLAGRYSGANVLTF	TGTGCCAGCAGCTTAGCTGGACGTTACTCTGGGGCCAACGTCCTGACTTTC
NA	TRBV28	TRBJ2-7	NA	CASSPYSAFQQQYF	TGTGCCAGCAGTCCTTACTCCGCCTTCCAGCAGCAGTACTTC
NA	TRBV4-2	TRBJ1-5	NA	CASSDWGDQPQHF	TGTGCCAGCAGTGACTGGGGTGATCAGCCCCAGCATTTT
NA	TRBV2	TRBJ2-1	NA	CAREGRVNEQFF	TGTGCCAGGGAGGGTAGGGTAAATGAGCAGTTCTTC
NA	TRBV20-1	TRBJ2-7	few	CSASTTSPPYEQYF	TGCAGTGCTAGTACTACTTCTCCACCCTACGAGCAGTACTTC
NA	TRBV12-3/TRBV12-4	TRBJ1-5	NA	CASTLGGDQPQHF	TGTGCCAGCACCCTCGGAGGGGATCAGCCCCAGCATTTT
TRBD2	TRBV18	TRBJ2-5	once	CASSPPGPGLDLETQYF	TGTGCCAGCTCACCACCAGGTCCGGGACTAGACTTAGAGACCCAGTACTTC
TRBD2	TRBV12-3/TRBV12-4	TRBJ2-5	many	CASSGTSQETQYF	TGTGCCAGCAGTGGGACTAGCCAAGAGACCCAGTACTTC
NA	TRBV10-3	TRBJ2-2	few	CAISVGQNTGELFF	TGTGCCATCAGTGTAGGACAGAACACCGGGGAGCTGTTTTTT
NA	TRBV12-3/TRBV12-4	TRBJ1-2	few	CASSAAGTYGYTF	TGTGCCAGCAGCGCTGCGGGGACCTATGGCTACACCTTC
TRBD2	TRBV24-1	TRBJ2-1	few	CATSDFATSGSSEQFF	TGTGCCACCAGTGACTTCGCGACTAGCGGGAGCAGTGAGCAGTTCTTC
NA	TRBV7-9	TRBJ1-2	few	CASSRNEPRYTF	TGTGCCAGCAGCCGCAATGAGCCCCGCTACACCTTC
NA	TRBV27	TRBJ2-2	few	CASMGRATGELFF	TGTGCCAGCATGGGCAGGGCGACCGGGGAGCTGTTTTTT
NA	TRBV27	TRBJ1-4	NA	CASSLIGRSNEKLFF	TGTGCCAGCAGTTTAATTGGCAGATCTAATGAAAAACTGTTTTTT
NA	TRBV15	TRBJ2-1	NA	CATSSEAGSYNEQFF	TGTGCCACCAGCAGTGAAGCGGGTTCCTACAATGAGCAGTTCTTC
TRBD1	TRBV29-1	TRBJ1-2	few	CTSTRQGNYGYTF	TGCACCTCAACTCGACAGGGAAACTATGGCTACACCTTC
TRBD2	TRBV6-1	TRBJ2-7	NA	CASSPAGTSGPAYEQYF	TGTGCCAGCAGCCCCGCCGGGACTAGCGGGCCAGCCTACGAGCAGTACTTC